This T cell receptor (beta chain) was observed in a study of cytomegalovirus exposure and HLA in healthy donors. Findings and limits, study-wide: Most sequenced TCRs were rare (though some public TCRs occurred in many donors). It was about 150 TCR beta chains that were listed as cytomegalovirus-associated.

For this clone: Its antigen is unknown.

The CDR3 loop spans 18 amino acids. With V trimmed by 5 bases and J by 2 bases, 11 bases remained unmatched. Looked up from germline, CDR1 is SGHAT and CDR2 is FQNNGV. The primer mix had 60 Vbeta and 13 Jbeta primers. Sequenced by immunoSEQ multiplex PCR; TCRdb stores in-frame clones only, minus some. The table counts around 210,000 clones; roughly 1.2% lies in the top ten. The sample consisted of PBMCs. The TCR originated in a girl between 2 and 10 years old in good health and CMV-seropositive. V is TRBV11-2 and J is TRBJ2-5; 13 bases line up with TRBD2. The CDR3 loop reads CASSHILAGGPPQETQYF. Here the CDR3 DNA reads TGTGCCAGCAGCCACATACTAGCGGGAGGGCCCCCACAAGAGACCCAGTACTTC. The whole variable domain, filled in from reference TRBV11-2 and TRBJ2-5, reads EAGVAQSPRYKIIEKRQSVAFWCNPISGHATLYWYQQILGQGPKLLIQFQNNGVVDDSQLPKDRFSAERLKGVDSTLKIQPAKLEDSAVYLCASSHILAGGPPQETQYFGPGTRLLVL.